The rows below give T cell receptor beta chains drawn from one sample of a study of T cell responses to AZD1222 COVID-19 vaccine. Using immunoSEQ multiplex PCR, the repertoire was profiled, and TCRdb retains in-frame clones only, with some absent. The sample carries 120,000 or so clones, around 90% recorded once. The sequencing here drew on peripheral blood, taken on day 0 of AZD1222 vaccination. The receptors derive from an adult in good health. Both conserved end residues are part of each CDR3. Fields, in order: V gene, D gene, J gene, CDR3 length, clone size, CDR3 protein, CDR3 DNA. D genes are given only for firm matches. Clone size is shown for a subset of rows, as once, few, many or a class of expanded clone.

TRBV7-9	TRBD1	TRBJ1-1	14	-	CASSRPDRARGAFF	TGTGCCAGCAGCCGCCCAGACAGGGCGCGGGGAGCTTTCTTT
TRBV28	-	TRBJ1-2	13	-	CASRTRSPSGYTF	TGTGCCAGCAGGACGAGGAGCCCGTCGGGCTACACCTTC
TRBV4-1	TRBD1	TRBJ1-6	19	once	CASSQERQGAGTVNSPLHF	TGCGCCAGCAGCCAAGAGAGACAGGGGGCTGGGACCGTTAATTCACCCCTCCACTTT
TRBV2	TRBD1	TRBJ1-6	14	-	CASSGDRGHSPLHF	TGTGCCAGCAGCGGGGACAGGGGGCATTCACCCCTCCACTTT
TRBV5-1	-	TRBJ1-1	13	-	CASSYVWGTEAFF	TGCGCCAGCAGCTACGTGTGGGGCACTGAAGCTTTCTTT
TRBV12-3/TRBV12-4	-	TRBJ1-5	11	-	CASTSLGPQHF	TGTGCCAGCACCTCGTTGGGGCCCCAGCATTTT
TRBV24-1	-	TRBJ1-5	14	-	CATSVSGYSQPQHF	TGTGCCACCAGTGTTTCCGGGTATAGTCAGCCCCAGCATTTT
TRBV7-9	-	TRBJ1-2	14	-	CASSPGGDNYGYTF	TGTGCCAGCAGCCCCGGGGGGGATAACTATGGCTACACCTTC
TRBV9	TRBD2	TRBJ2-2	14	-	CATGGGANTGELFF	TGTGCCACCGGGGGGGGCGCGAACACCGGGGAGCTGTTTTTT
TRBV5-1	TRBD1	TRBJ1-6	14	few	CASSRGTVNSPLHF	TGCGCCAGCAGCAGAGGGACAGTTAATTCACCCCTCCACTTT
TRBV27	-	TRBJ1-2	12	once	CASRTGGGGYTF	TGTGCCAGCCGGACGGGGGGCGGTGGCTACACCTTC
TRBV5-1	-	TRBJ2-7	14	-	CASSLDGQPYEQYF	TGCGCCAGCAGCTTGGATGGGCAGCCTTACGAGCAGTACTTC
TRBV20-1	-	TRBJ1-2	11	-	CSAGEIGGYTF	TGCAGTGCTGGGGAAATAGGGGGCTACACCTTC
TRBV30	-	TRBJ1-3	16	-	CAWRRGTGFTGNTIYF	TGTGCCTGGAGAAGGGGGACGGGGTTTACTGGAAACACCATATATTTT
TRBV5-1	TRBD1	TRBJ2-7	15	-	CASSLKGQGMGEQYF	TGCGCCAGCAGCTTGAAGGGACAGGGGATGGGAGAGCAGTACTTC
TRBV7-9	-	TRBJ2-2	13	-	CASSPQGTGELFF	TGTGCCAGCAGTCCTCAGGGTACCGGGGAGCTGTTTTTT
TRBV18	-	TRBJ1-1	12	-	CASSPGGAEAFF	TGTGCCAGCTCACCAGGGGGGGCTGAAGCTTTCTTT
TRBV5-6	TRBD1	TRBJ1-4	15	few	CASSPGQGGGAKLFF	TGTGCCAGCAGCCCAGGACAGGGTGGCGGCGCAAAACTGTTTTTT
TRBV7-8	TRBD1	TRBJ1-2	14	-	CASSFSGTGEGYTF	TGTGCCAGCAGCTTCTCCGGGACAGGCGAAGGCTACACCTTC
TRBV30	-	TRBJ2-3	15	-	CAWSVGQTSTDTQYF	TGTGCCTGGAGTGTGGGGCAGACTAGCACAGATACGCAGTATTTT
TRBV2	-	TRBJ1-2	13	-	CARFGSTNYGYTF	TGTGCCAGGTTTGGAAGTACTAACTATGGCTACACCTTC
TRBV30	-	TRBJ1-2	12	-	CAWKIPLGGYTF	TGTGCCTGGAAGATCCCTCTGGGGGGCTACACCTTC
TRBV30	-	TRBJ1-2	12	-	CAWVGAVNGYTF	TGTGCCTGGGTGGGGGCCGTAAATGGCTACACCTTC
TRBV29-1	TRBD1	TRBJ1-1	14	-	CSVAGLNRGTEAFF	TGCAGCGTTGCAGGATTAAACAGGGGGACTGAAGCTTTCTTT
TRBV9	-	TRBJ2-2	15	-	CASSVTGDGTGELFF	TGTGCCAGCAGCGTAACTGGTGATGGGACCGGGGAGCTGTTTTTT
TRBV10-3	TRBD1	TRBJ2-7	13	-	CAIRDRVKNEQYF	TGTGCCATCAGAGACAGGGTCAAAAACGAGCAGTACTTC